This T cell receptor beta chain appears in the sequencing data of a study of beta chain features in type 1 diabetes. Study-level background: In all, some 110 million sorted cells from all samples were analyzed.

The germline V and J ends were trimmed by 4 bases and 5 bases, with 14 bases remaining between them. Germline V gene lookup returns CDR1 SQVTM and CDR2 ANQGSEA. The CDR3 sequence is 13 residues long. This clone was seen more than once but under ten times. Sequenced material consisted of expressed TCRB transcripts (all of the isolated RNA was reverse transcribed). Sequencing used immunoSEQ multiplex PCR; TCRdb keeps in-frame clones, though not all of them. The table has fewer than 650,000 clones, roughly 15% seen once. Sorting that relied on CD45RO/CCR7/CD25/CD127/CD95/CD27 yielded CD4+ naive, central memory, regulatory and stem cell-like memory cells. Purities over 95% were achieved in all sorted populations.

The V call is TRBV29-1, the J call TRBJ1-1; D gene ambiguous. The sequenced material came from naive CD4+ T cells from blood. This TCR came from a man between 18 and 29 years old in good health. Here the CDR3 DNA reads TGCAGCGTTGCTGGAAGGTTGCGAACTGAAGCTTTCTTT. This encodes CSVAGRLRTEAFF.